Listed below are T cell receptor beta chains from one sample, sequenced in a study of blood T cell repertoires in COVID-19. Here immunoSEQ multiplex PCR was the method, and the copy in TCRdb shows in-frame clones only, minus some. There are under 200,000 clones in the sample; approximately 85% occur only once, and around 9.5% lies in the top ten. What was sequenced was peripheral blood. The receptors derive from a woman older than 75 with acute or convalescent COVID-19. Each CDR3 is given with its conserved first and last residue. D genes are given only for firm matches. Not all rows give a size; the values are once, few, many and, for expanded clones, a class.

j_call d_call v_call clone_size cdr3_nt cdr3_aa
TRBJ2-3 TRBD2 TRBV6-5 NA TGTGCCAGCAATGGCGGGAGGGCCGGGGATACGCAGTATTTT CASNGGRAGDTQYF
TRBJ2-5 TRBD1 TRBV24-1 NA TGTGCCACCAGTGAATCATCAGGGGGCCGGTATGAGACCCAGTACTTC CATSESSGGRYETQYF
TRBJ1-2 NA TRBV5-1 NA TGCGCCAGCAGCTTGGAGCTTGGACCCCGGGGTGGCTACACCTTC CASSLELGPRGGYTF
TRBJ2-3 NA TRBV7-3 once TGTGCCAGCAGCGCAAGCCCCCAAGATACGCAGTATTTT CASSASPQDTQYF
TRBJ2-1 NA TRBV11-3 NA TGTGCCAGCAGCCCCGACCCCCGAGAGGACAATGAGCAGTTCTTC CASSPDPREDNEQFF
TRBJ2-7 TRBD1 TRBV6-5 NA TGTGCCAGCAGTCCGACCGGGACAGTTTACGAGCAGTACTTC CASSPTGTVYEQYF
TRBJ2-2 TRBD2 TRBV11-2 NA TGTGCCAGCAGCTTAGGTCCTAGCGGGAACCTGAACACCGGGGAGCTGTTTTTT CASSLGPSGNLNTGELFF
TRBJ2-1 TRBD2 TRBV9 NA TGTGCCAGCAGCGAGGGAGGGGGACTAGCGGGGACTAATGAGCAGTTCTTC CASSEGGGLAGTNEQFF
TRBJ1-4 NA TRBV7-9 NA TGTGCCAGCAGCCCCAGGCAGGGGAGTAATGAAAAACTGTTTTTT CASSPRQGSNEKLFF
TRBJ1-3 NA TRBV7-6 few TGTGCCAGCAGCTTGTCGCAGGGAAGAAACACCATATATTTT CASSLSQGRNTIYF
TRBJ2-7 NA TRBV7-2 NA TGTGCCAGCAGACTCGACGGGTCCTACGAGCAGTACTTC CASRLDGSYEQYF
TRBJ2-2 TRBD1 TRBV14 NA TGTGCCAGCAGCCTAGGACAGGGCGGGGAGCTGTTTTTT CASSLGQGGELFF
TRBJ1-2 TRBD1 TRBV4-3 NA TGCGCCAGCAGCCAGAGGGACAGGGGGAACTATGGCTACACCTTC CASSQRDRGNYGYTF
TRBJ2-5 TRBD2 TRBV25-1 NA TGTGCCAGCGCAAATCCTATTATACTAGCGGGAGATAAAGAGACCCAGTACTTC CASANPIILAGDKETQYF
TRBJ1-1 NA TRBV10-3 NA TGTGCCATCAGTGAGTCGGGGCGAGCCGGCACTGAAGCTTTCTTT CAISESGRAGTEAFF
TRBJ2-1 NA TRBV19 NA TGTGCCAGTAGTATAAGAACGGGACACAGCTCCTACAATGAGCAGTTCTTC CASSIRTGHSSYNEQFF
TRBJ1-1 NA TRBV6-5 NA TGTGCCAGCAGTTACCCCCGAGGAGAAGCTTTCTTT CASSYPRGEAFF
TRBJ2-5 NA TRBV18 NA TGTGCCAGCTCTCCCAGGGAGACCCAGTACTTC CASSPRETQYF
TRBJ1-5 TRBD1 TRBV9 many TGTGCCAGCAGCGCAGGACAGGGTTTTAATCAGCCCCAGCATTTT CASSAGQGFNQPQHF
TRBJ2-1 NA TRBV7-2 NA TGTGCCAGCAGCTCGCAGGGGCAGGGTGAGCAGTTCTTC CASSSQGQGEQFF
TRBJ2-2 NA TRBV4-1 NA TGCGCCAGCAGCCAGCAGGACACCGGGGAGCTGTTTTTT CASSQQDTGELFF
TRBJ2-5 NA TRBV6-2/TRBV6-3 NA TGTGCCAGCAGTTACTCGACGGGAACCCAGTACTTC CASSYSTGTQYF
TRBJ2-1 NA TRBV19 NA TGTGCCAGTAGCCCGGGACAACCCTACAATGAGCAGTTCTTC CASSPGQPYNEQFF
TRBJ2-7 TRBD2 TRBV7-9 NA TGTGCCAGCAGCTTAGGCCGGGGGACTAGCGGGACCTTAATATACGAGCAGTACTTC CASSLGRGTSGTLIYEQYF
TRBJ2-5 TRBD1 TRBV7-3 NA TGTGCCAGCAGCCTCGGGACAGGGAGGGAGACCCAGTACTTC CASSLGTGRETQYF
TRBJ1-2 TRBD1 TRBV4-3 NA TGCGCCAGCAGCACCCGGACAGGGAGGAACTATGGCTACACCTTC CASSTRTGRNYGYTF
TRBJ1-2 NA TRBV9 NA TGTGCCAGCCCTTCCGGAGGGACCAACGCGGAGAACTATGGCTACACCTTC CASPSGGTNAENYGYTF
TRBJ1-2 NA TRBV27 NA TGTGCCAGCAGGTCGACAGTTACTAACTATGGCTACACCTTC CASRSTVTNYGYTF
TRBJ1-1 TRBD1 TRBV5-1 NA TGCGCCAGCAGCCCGGGACAGACCACTGAAGCTTTCTTT CASSPGQTTEAFF
TRBJ2-6 TRBD2 TRBV15 NA TGTGCCACCAGCGGCCGCGGGACTAGAGGATTTACTGGGGCCAACGTCCTGACTTTC CATSGRGTRGFTGANVLTF
TRBJ1-4 NA TRBV19 NA TGTGCCAGTAGTATCACCCACAGGGTGGGTGAAAAACTGTTTTTT CASSITHRVGEKLFF
TRBJ1-2 TRBD1 TRBV7-9 NA TGTGCCAGCAGCCCGCAGGGGGCATATGGCTACACCTTC CASSPQGAYGYTF
TRBJ1-1 NA TRBV5-1 NA TGCGCCAGCAGCTATGGGGAGGGCTTAGAGGCTTTCTTT CASSYGEGLEAFF
TRBJ2-3 TRBD1 TRBV5-1 NA TGCGCCAGCAGCTTCATGACAGGGCTGGGCACAGATACGCAGTATTTT CASSFMTGLGTDTQYF
TRBJ1-5 NA TRBV7-2 NA TGTGCCAGCAGCTTAGAGGGGAGGGGCGGAAATCAGCCCCAGCATTTT CASSLEGRGGNQPQHF